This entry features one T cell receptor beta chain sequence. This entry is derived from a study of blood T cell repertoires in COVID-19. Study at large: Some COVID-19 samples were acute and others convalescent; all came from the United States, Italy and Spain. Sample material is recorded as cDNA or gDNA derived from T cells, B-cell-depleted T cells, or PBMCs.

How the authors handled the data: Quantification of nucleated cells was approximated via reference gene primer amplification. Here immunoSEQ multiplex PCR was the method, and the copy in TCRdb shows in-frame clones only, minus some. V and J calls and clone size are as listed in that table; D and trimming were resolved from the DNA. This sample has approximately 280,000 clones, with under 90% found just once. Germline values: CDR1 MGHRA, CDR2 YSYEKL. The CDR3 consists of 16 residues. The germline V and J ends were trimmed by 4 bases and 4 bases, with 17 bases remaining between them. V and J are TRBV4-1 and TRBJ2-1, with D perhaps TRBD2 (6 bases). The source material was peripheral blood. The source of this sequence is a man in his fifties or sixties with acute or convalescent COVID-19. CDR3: CASSRGNSGSYNEQFF. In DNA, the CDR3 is TGCGCCAGCAGCCGAGGTAATAGCGGTAGTTACAATGAGCAGTTCTTC.